The rows below give T cell receptor beta chains drawn from one sample of a study of T cell changes during pregnancy in multiple sclerosis. Data came from immunoSEQ multiplex PCR; TCRdb stores just in-frame clones and leaves some out. Among about 59,000 clones listed, about 86% were seen once. The sequenced material came from peripheral blood from another person, used as feeder cells. The receptors derive from a human donor whose cells served as feeder cells for cultures in a pregnancy study. CDR3s include the opening cysteine and the closing phenylalanine or tryptophan. The D gene is left open where the match is weak. Clone size is not always given. Where it is, it says once, few, many or a class for expanded clones.

V: TRBV4-2
J: TRBJ2-5
size: once
D: TRBD2
DNA: TGTGCCAGCAGCCAAGATGGCCCTAGCGGTAACCAAGAGACCCAGTACTTC
CDR3: CASSQDGPSGNQETQYF

V: TRBV4-1
J: TRBJ2-1
size: NA
D: NA
DNA: TGCGCCAGCAGCCAAGTGGGGCGGGCGGGGCCCGCTCACAATGAGCAGTTCTTC
CDR3: CASSQVGRAGPAHNEQFF

V: TRBV11-1
J: TRBJ1-3
size: NA
D: NA
DNA: TGTGCCAGCAGCCTGGGACGGAGCTCTGGAAACACCATATATTTT
CDR3: CASSLGRSSGNTIYF

V: TRBV4-3
J: TRBJ2-5
size: NA
D: NA
DNA: TGCGCCAGCAGCCAAGATAGGGACACTATGGCCCAAGAGACCCAGTACTTC
CDR3: CASSQDRDTMAQETQYF

V: TRBV5-4
J: TRBJ2-5
size: NA
D: TRBD2
DNA: TGTGCCAGCAGCTCCACTAGCGGGATCGCGGAGACCCAGTACTTC
CDR3: CASSSTSGIAETQYF

V: TRBV9
J: TRBJ2-7
size: NA
D: TRBD1
DNA: TGTGCCAGCAGCCCCCAGGACAGGGTCCACGAGCAGTACTTC
CDR3: CASSPQDRVHEQYF

V: TRBV7-3
J: TRBJ1-3
size: NA
D: NA
DNA: TGTGCCAGCAGCTTAGGCCATACTGGAAACACCATATATTTT
CDR3: CASSLGHTGNTIYF

V: TRBV27
J: TRBJ1-2
size: NA
D: NA
DNA: TGTGCCAGCAGTTTATCGGCCGGCGCTAACTATGGCTACACCTTC
CDR3: CASSLSAGANYGYTF

V: TRBV9
J: TRBJ1-2
size: NA
D: TRBD1
DNA: TGTGCCAGCAGCGTTCAGGGGGCGAGTGGCTACACCTTC
CDR3: CASSVQGASGYTF

V: TRBV25-1
J: TRBJ1-2
size: once
D: TRBD1
DNA: TGTGCCAGCAGTGGCCGGGACAGGGCCTATGGCTACACCTTC
CDR3: CASSGRDRAYGYTF